This TCR beta chain was identified in a study of blood T cell repertoires in COVID-19. Study summary: Samples representing acute and convalescent COVID-19 were sourced from the United States, Italy and Spain.

V was clipped by 8 bases and J by 1 base, with 17 bases between them. CDR3 length: 15 amino acids. Germline-derived CDR1 and CDR2 are MNHEY and SVGAGI. Generated by immunoSEQ multiplex PCR, the TCRdb table keeps only in-frame clones and is missing some. The table has around 300,000 clones, more than 85% seen once. This clonotype originated in a woman aged 30 to 39 with COVID-19, enrolled during active disease. This chain connects TRBV6-5 to TRBJ1-1; D is unclear. Material: peripheral blood. The CDR3 loop reads CASDQPWEANTEAFF. CDR3 DNA: TGTGCCAGCGACCAGCCCTGGGAGGCGAACACTGAAGCTTTCTTT.